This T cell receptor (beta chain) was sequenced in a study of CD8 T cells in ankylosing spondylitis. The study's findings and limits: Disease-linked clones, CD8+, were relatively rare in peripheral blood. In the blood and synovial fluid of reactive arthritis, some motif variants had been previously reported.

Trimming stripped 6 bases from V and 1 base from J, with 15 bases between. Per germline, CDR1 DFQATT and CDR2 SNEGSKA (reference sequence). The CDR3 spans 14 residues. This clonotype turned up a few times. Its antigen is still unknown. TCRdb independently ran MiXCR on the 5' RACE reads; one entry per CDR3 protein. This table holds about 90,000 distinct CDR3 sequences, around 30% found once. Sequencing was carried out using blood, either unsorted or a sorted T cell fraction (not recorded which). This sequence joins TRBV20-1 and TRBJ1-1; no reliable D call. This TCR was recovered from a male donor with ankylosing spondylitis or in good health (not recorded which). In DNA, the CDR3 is TGCAGTGCCCCCGGCCGGCGGACGAACACTGAAGCTTTCTTT. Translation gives CSAPGRRTNTEAFF.